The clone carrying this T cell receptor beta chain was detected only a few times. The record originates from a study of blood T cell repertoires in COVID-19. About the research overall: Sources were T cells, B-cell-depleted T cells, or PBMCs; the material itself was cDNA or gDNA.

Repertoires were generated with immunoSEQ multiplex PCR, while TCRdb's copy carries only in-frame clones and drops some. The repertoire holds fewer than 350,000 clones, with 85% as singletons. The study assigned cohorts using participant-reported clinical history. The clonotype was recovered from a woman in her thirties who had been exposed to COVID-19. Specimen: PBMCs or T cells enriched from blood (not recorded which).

The CDR3 DNA reads TGTGCCAGCAGCCTTACCGGGACAGGGTTTGAAAAACTGTTTTTT. Translated, it gives CASSLTGTGFEKLFF. The chain combines TRBV28 with TRBJ1-4, with 9 bases identical to TRBD1. Germline trimming cut 6 bases from V and 7 bases from J; bases unmatched to any gene: 9. The germline V gene has CDR1 MDHEN and CDR2 SYDVKM. The CDR3 runs to 15 residues.